The clone carrying this T cell receptor beta chain was detected a few times. The data were taken from a study of blood T cell repertoires in COVID-19. The CDR3 is 12 amino acids. CDR1 and CDR2 (germline): LGHNT, FRNRAP. V gave up 6 bases and J gave up 10 bases; unmatched junction bases: 5. The table came from immunoSEQ multiplex PCR; TCRdb's copy has only in-frame clones and leaves some out. This sample carries 150,000 to 200,000 clones, about 85% of them seen once, and the ten largest clones take roughly 21%. Source material: peripheral blood. This TCR was recovered from a man in his sixties with active or convalescent COVID-19. The gene calls are TRBV12-5 and TRBJ2-1; 8 bases align to TRBD1. CDR3 coding DNA: TGTGCTAGTGGGGACAGGGTCCAGGAGCAGTTCTTC. Amino acids: CASGDRVQEQFF.